The rows below give T cell receptor beta chains drawn from one sample of a study of early T cells in non-severe SARS-CoV-2 infection. TCRdb re-derived calls from the 5' RACE reads in MiXCR, one entry per CDR3 protein. The repertoire holds about 97,000 distinct CDR3 sequences, under 15% seen once, with about 5.7% in the top ten. Sequencing was performed on whole blood. The receptors come from an adult who was a healthcare worker with PCR-confirmed SARS-CoV-2 infection or an uninfected control (not recorded which). Both conserved end residues are trimmed from each CDR3.

v_call: TRBV13; j_call: TRBJ2-1; cdr3_aa: ASSPGNDNEQF
v_call: TRBV6-6; j_call: TRBJ2-1; cdr3_aa: ASSYAGLAGNEQF
v_call: TRBV24-1; j_call: TRBJ2-1; cdr3_aa: ATSRVSDNEQF
v_call: TRBV6-5; j_call: TRBJ2-1; cdr3_aa: ASSSPSYREGYNEQF
v_call: TRBV12-3/TRBV12-4; j_call: TRBJ2-5; cdr3_aa: ASSLNGRGETQY
v_call: TRBV6-2/TRBV6-3; j_call: TRBJ2-7; cdr3_aa: ASSTDYEQY
v_call: TRBV7-9; j_call: TRBJ2-7; cdr3_aa: ASSSRDAAYEQY
v_call: TRBV5-1; j_call: TRBJ1-3; cdr3_aa: ASSLGRPGNTIY
v_call: TRBV12-3/TRBV12-4; j_call: TRBJ2-1; cdr3_aa: ASGTPFDEQF
v_call: TRBV15; j_call: TRBJ2-2; cdr3_aa: ATSRDLAAGELF
v_call: TRBV7-9; j_call: TRBJ2-4; cdr3_aa: ASSFPATEPLAKNIQY
v_call: TRBV27; j_call: TRBJ2-5; cdr3_aa: ASSSYRGKEETQY
v_call: TRBV20-1; j_call: TRBJ2-3; cdr3_aa: SARDLSGGDTQY
v_call: TRBV20-1; j_call: TRBJ2-1; cdr3_aa: SASNRGRVVSSNEQF
v_call: TRBV4-3; j_call: TRBJ2-7; cdr3_aa: ASSQDLGGAYEQY
v_call: TRBV5-1; j_call: TRBJ2-5; cdr3_aa: ASSFGGLAKETQY
v_call: TRBV10-3; j_call: TRBJ2-3; cdr3_aa: AIRPGTGRTDTQY
v_call: TRBV5-4; j_call: TRBJ1-1; cdr3_aa: ASSRAGAGPNTEAF
v_call: TRBV2; j_call: TRBJ2-1; cdr3_aa: ATFKQGEQF
v_call: TRBV7-2; j_call: TRBJ2-3; cdr3_aa: ASSPYLTGSTDTQY
v_call: TRBV20-1; j_call: TRBJ2-3; cdr3_aa: SARARGLYSVSGRDTQY
v_call: TRBV29-1; j_call: TRBJ1-2; cdr3_aa: SVAEGNYGYT
v_call: TRBV5-4; j_call: TRBJ1-4; cdr3_aa: ASSNKTGGREKLF
v_call: TRBV20-1; j_call: TRBJ2-7; cdr3_aa: SASGLAGYEQY
v_call: TRBV6-6; j_call: TRBJ2-1; cdr3_aa: ASSPSGSAYNEQF
v_call: TRBV13; j_call: TRBJ2-2; cdr3_aa: ASSGTSLLPLHTGELF
v_call: TRBV4-2; j_call: TRBJ2-3; cdr3_aa: ASSQVLTGGPPDTQY
v_call: TRBV6-5; j_call: TRBJ1-6; cdr3_aa: ASSSQGPYSPLH
v_call: TRBV4-3; j_call: TRBJ2-1; cdr3_aa: ASSHTPGTSNNEQF
v_call: TRBV2; j_call: TRBJ2-3; cdr3_aa: ASSAVGGTDTQY
v_call: TRBV7-9; j_call: TRBJ2-1; cdr3_aa: ASSYSSSPLAGSYNEQF
v_call: TRBV19; j_call: TRBJ1-5; cdr3_aa: ASSLRVFHDFLQH
v_call: TRBV12-3/TRBV12-4; j_call: TRBJ2-1; cdr3_aa: ASRPSGRGEQF
v_call: TRBV7-8; j_call: TRBJ2-5; cdr3_aa: ASSLKRVSQETQH
v_call: TRBV5-1; j_call: TRBJ2-2; cdr3_aa: ASSVPGFTPPNTGELF
v_call: TRBV7-2; j_call: TRBJ1-1; cdr3_aa: ASSPSGNTEAF
v_call: TRBV14; j_call: TRBJ2-2; cdr3_aa: ASSQGYSDSFSGELF
v_call: TRBV15; j_call: TRBJ2-2; cdr3_aa: ATSTRHNTGELF
v_call: TRBV5-1; j_call: TRBJ1-1; cdr3_aa: ASSGDPNTEAF
v_call: TRBV27; j_call: TRBJ2-7; cdr3_aa: ASRPGQTYEQY
v_call: TRBV10-3; j_call: TRBJ1-1; cdr3_aa: AITPDPNRGGTEAF
v_call: TRBV7-2; j_call: TRBJ2-7; cdr3_aa: ASSTTSLGYEQY
v_call: TRBV3-1; j_call: TRBJ2-3; cdr3_aa: ASNGAGGTDTQY
v_call: TRBV12-3/TRBV12-4; j_call: TRBJ1-3; cdr3_aa: ASSLSRERNTIY
v_call: TRBV3-1; j_call: TRBJ2-1; cdr3_aa: ASSRQASNNEQF